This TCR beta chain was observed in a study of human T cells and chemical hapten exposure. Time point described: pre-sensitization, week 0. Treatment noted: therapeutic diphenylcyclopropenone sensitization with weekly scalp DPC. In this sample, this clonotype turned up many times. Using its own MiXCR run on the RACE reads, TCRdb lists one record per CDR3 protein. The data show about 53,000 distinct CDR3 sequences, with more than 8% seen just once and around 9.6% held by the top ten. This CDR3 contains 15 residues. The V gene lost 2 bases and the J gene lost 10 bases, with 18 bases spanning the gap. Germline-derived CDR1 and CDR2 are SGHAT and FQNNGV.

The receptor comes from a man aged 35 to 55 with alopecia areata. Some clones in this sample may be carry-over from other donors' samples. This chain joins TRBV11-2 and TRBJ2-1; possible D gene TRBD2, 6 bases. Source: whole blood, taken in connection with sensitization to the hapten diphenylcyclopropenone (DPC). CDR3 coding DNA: TGTGCCAGCAGCTTAACGAGTACAGGAGGGTTCGAGCAGTTCTTC. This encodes CASSLTSTGGFEQFF.